Shown below are 16 T cell receptor beta chains from a single sample sequenced in a study of shared clonotypes between healthy human individuals. Using immunoSEQ multiplex PCR, the repertoire was profiled, and TCRdb retains in-frame clones only, with some absent. The data contain hundreds of thousands of clones, approximately 74% of them singletons. Sequencing was done on a sample of memory CD4+ T cells sorted from blood. As for subset: CD45RA-negative fraction. These receptors were taken from a woman aged 30 to 39 in good health.

Concerning this clone itself: Other DNA sequences in this specimen translate into the identical CDR3. The chain recombines TRBV5-8 with TRBJ1-2, with D maybe TRBD1 (5 bases). Between the trimmed V and J ends, which lost 4 bases and 5 bases, there was a span of 15 bases. This CDR3 is 14 amino acids long. Germline CDR1 SGHTS, CDR2 YDEGEE. The CDR3 coding sequence is TGTGCCAGCAGCCGTGAGGGGAGGTGGTATGGCTACACCTTC. This encodes CASSREGRWYGYTF. Looking up the rest from reference TRBV5-8 and TRBJ1-2 gives the full variable domain: EAGVTQSPTHLIKTRGQQATLRCSPISGHTSVYWYQQALGLGLQFLLWYDEGEERNRGNFPPRFSGRQFPNYSSELNVNALELEDSALYLCASSREGRWYGYTFGSGTRLTVV.

The CDR3 region has the DNA TGTGCCAGCAGACCCAGGGGGAATGAGCAGTTCTTC. Translated, it gives CASRPRGNEQFF. V and J are TRBV2 and TRBJ2-1; 7 bases line up with TRBD1. This CDR3 contains 12 residues. V shed 6 bases and J 7 bases; nucleotides not matched to a gene: 3. CDR1 and CDR2 from the germline V gene are SNHLY and FYNNEI.

This clone was observed a handful of times. The gene calls are TRBV11-3 and TRBJ2-1; weak D call: TRBD2 (6 bases). The germline V gene encodes CDR1 SGHNT and CDR2 YENEEA. V lost 4 bases and J 4 bases, leaving 8 bases between the germline ends. The CDR3 contains 13 residues. CDR3 loop: CASSSGGYNEQFF. The CDR3 DNA sequence: TGTGCCAGCAGCTCCGGGGGTTACAATGAGCAGTTCTTC.

The chain links TRBV30 to TRBJ2-5; possible D gene TRBD1, 6 bases. V lost 3 bases, J lost 6 bases, and 20 bases lay in between. Germline V gene data show CDR1 as GTSNPN and CDR2 as SVGIG (reference sequence). CDR3 size: 15 residues. CDR3 sequence (DNA): TGTGCCTGGAGACTCGAGGGGGTTGTGTCGAAGACCCAGTACTTC. The encoded protein is CAWRLEGVVSKTQYF.

The chain recombines TRBV28 with TRBJ1-5, with 8 bases lining up with TRBD1. Germline CDR1 and CDR2: MDHEN and SYDVKM. V was pared by 2 bases and J by 5 bases, with 5 bases of the junction left unmatched. The CDR3 loop spans 15 amino acids. The CDR3 region has the DNA TGTGCCAGCAGTTTAGGCGGGACAGGTTATCAGCCCCAGCATTTT. Its protein is CASSLGGTGYQPQHF.

The CDR3 DNA is TGCGCCAGCAGCTTGGTAGGCGGGTTCCAAGAGACCCAGTACTTC. Encoded protein: CASSLVGGFQETQYF. The chain links TRBV5-1 to TRBJ2-5; D is perhaps TRBD2 (5 bases). Trimming removed 0 bases at V and 1 base at J, with 10 bases between. Germline CDR1 SGHRS, CDR2 YFSETQ. The CDR3 has 15 amino acids.

The CDR3 bases are TGTGCCAGCAGTTCCGAGCAGTACTTC. Its protein product is CASSSEQYF. This sequence joins TRBV27 and TRBJ2-7; D is unclear. The CDR3 length is 9 residues. Germline CDR1 and CDR2: MNHEY and SMNVEV (reference sequence). V was shortened by 4 bases and J by 6 bases, with 1 base between the two germline ends.

This clone was recorded once. The CDR3 region is CSASGGFANTGELFF. For the CDR3, the DNA is TGCAGCGCCTCAGGGGGGTTTGCGAACACCGGGGAGCTGTTTTTT. The rearrangement links TRBV29-1 to TRBJ2-2; weak D call: TRBD1 (7 bases). The V end was cut by 7 bases, the J end by 0 bases, with 15 bases between. The CDR3 length is 15 residues. Germline V gives CDR1 SQVTM, CDR2 ANQGSEA.

The chain joins TRBV4-2 to TRBJ2-5; D remains unclear. The J call may be wrong; the DNA end is better matched by TRBJ2-7. The length of the CDR3 is 15 residues. Germline V CDR1 and CDR2: LGHNA, YNFKEQ. The CDR3 spells CASSQDYTDTYEQYF. For the CDR3, the DNA is TGTGCCAGCAGCCAAGATTATACGGATACCTACGAGCAGTACTTC.

This chain links TRBV10-1 with TRBJ1-2; D remains ambiguous. The CDR3 loop spans 15 amino acids. With 7 bases removed from V and 4 bases from J, the gap between germline ends came to 19 bases. CDR1 is WNHNN, CDR2 SYGVQD, per germline (reference sequence). The CDR3 is CASKRPTVGCYGYTF. CDR3 DNA: TGCGCCAGCAAACGCCCGACCGTGGGCTGCTATGGCTACACCTTC.

This sequence joins TRBV28 and TRBJ2-3; 9 nucleotides match TRBD2. The CDR3 is made up of 13 amino acids. CDR1 and CDR2 (germline): MDHEN, SYDVKM. Trimming cost V 3 bases and J 14 bases; bases outside gene matches: 9. This CDR3 is CASSLGLLREGYF. The CDR3 nucleotides are TGTGCCAGCAGTTTGGGCCTGTTGCGGGAGGGGTATTTT.

The DNA of the CDR3 is TGCGCCAGCAGCATGGGACAGGGAAACCCCCCAACTAATGAAAAACTGTTTTTT. Translated, it gives CASSMGQGNPPTNEKLFF. The rearrangement joins TRBV5-1 to TRBJ1-4; 9 bases map to TRBD1. The CDR3 extends over 18 amino acids. The V and J ends lost 4 bases and 0 bases, in that order; junction bases with no gene match: 10. Germline CDR1 SGHRS, CDR2 YFSETQ.

The V call is TRBV15, the J call TRBJ2-5, with D possibly matching TRBD2 (6 bases). The CDR3 has 17 residues. The germline V gene encodes CDR1 LNHNV and CDR2 YYDKDF (reference sequence). V was clipped by 2 bases and J by 5 bases, with 21 bases between them. CDR3: CATSRRPVAGGAETQYF. The CDR3 DNA follows: TGTGCCACCAGCAGACGTCCGGTGGCAGGAGGGGCGGAGACCCAGTACTTC.

In its sample, this clone was seen once. The chain carries TRBV30 and TRBJ2-2, with 9 bases fitting TRBD2. The trim removed 8 bases at V and 5 bases at J, leaving 27 bases unmatched. The CDR3 covers 20 residues. Germline V gene lookup returns CDR1 GTSNPN and CDR2 SVGIG (reference sequence). The CDR3 DNA reads TGTGCCACCCCGGGGACACCCTACGAGGGAACTAGCGGGCAGACCGGGGAGCTGTTTTTT. Translating it yields CATPGTPYEGTSGQTGELFF. Complete variable domain (other parts from reference TRBV30 and TRBJ2-2): SQTIHQWPATLVQPVGSPLSLECTVEGTSNPNLYWYRQAAGRGLQLLFYSVGIGQISSEVPQNLSASRPQDRQFILSSKKLLLSDSGFYLCATPGTPYEGTSGQTGELFFGEGSRLTVL.

The chain is built from TRBV2 and TRBJ2-7; 11 positions agree with TRBD2. The J segment lost 1 base and the V segment lost 4 bases, leaving 3 bases of the junction unmatched. CDR1 SNHLY and CDR2 FYNNEI come from the germline V gene. This CDR3 has 15 amino acids. CDR3 DNA sequence: TGTGCCAGCAGTGTGACTAGCGGGATATCCTACGAGCAGTACTTC. It encodes CASSVTSGISYEQYF.

The CDR3 reads CASSSGTGKTGELFF. CDR3 DNA sequence: TGTGCCAGCTCATCCGGGACAGGGAAAACCGGGGAGCTGTTTTTT. The chain carries TRBV18 and TRBJ2-2; 9 positions match TRBD1. Germline V gives CDR1 KGHSH, CDR2 LQKENI. Unmatched junction bases numbered 6, after V lost 5 bases and J lost 5 bases. The CDR3 extends over 15 amino acids.